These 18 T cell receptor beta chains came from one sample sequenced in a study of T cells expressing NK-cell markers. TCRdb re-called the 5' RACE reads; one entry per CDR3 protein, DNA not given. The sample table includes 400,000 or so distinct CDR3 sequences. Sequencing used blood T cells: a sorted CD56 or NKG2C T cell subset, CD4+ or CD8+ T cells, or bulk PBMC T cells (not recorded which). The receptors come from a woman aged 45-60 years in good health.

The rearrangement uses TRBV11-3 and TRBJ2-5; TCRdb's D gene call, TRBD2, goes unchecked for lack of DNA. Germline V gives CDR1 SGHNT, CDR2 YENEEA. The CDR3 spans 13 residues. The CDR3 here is CASTRRGQETQYF.

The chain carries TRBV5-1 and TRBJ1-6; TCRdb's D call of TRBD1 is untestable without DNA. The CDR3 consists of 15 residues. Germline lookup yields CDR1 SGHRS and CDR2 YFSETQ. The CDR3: CASSLGQGSGSPLHF.

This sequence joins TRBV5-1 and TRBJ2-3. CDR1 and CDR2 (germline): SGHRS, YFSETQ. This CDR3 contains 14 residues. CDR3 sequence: CASSLYSVTDTQYF.

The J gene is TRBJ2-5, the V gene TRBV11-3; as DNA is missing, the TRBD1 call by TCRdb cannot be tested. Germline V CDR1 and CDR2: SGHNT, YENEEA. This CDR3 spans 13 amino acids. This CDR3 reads CASSPGREETQYF.

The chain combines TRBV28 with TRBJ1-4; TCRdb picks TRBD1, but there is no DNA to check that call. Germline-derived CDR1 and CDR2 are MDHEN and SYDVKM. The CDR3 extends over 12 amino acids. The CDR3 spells CATGQGNEKLFF.

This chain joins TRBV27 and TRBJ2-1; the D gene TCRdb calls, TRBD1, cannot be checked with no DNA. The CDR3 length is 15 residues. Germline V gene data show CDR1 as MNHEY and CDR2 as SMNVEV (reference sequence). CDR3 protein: CASSLGTGALNEQFF.

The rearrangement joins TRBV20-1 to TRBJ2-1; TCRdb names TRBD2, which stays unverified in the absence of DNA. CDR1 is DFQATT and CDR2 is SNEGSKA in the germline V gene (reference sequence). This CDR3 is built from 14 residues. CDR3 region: CSAFSGSGYNEQFF.

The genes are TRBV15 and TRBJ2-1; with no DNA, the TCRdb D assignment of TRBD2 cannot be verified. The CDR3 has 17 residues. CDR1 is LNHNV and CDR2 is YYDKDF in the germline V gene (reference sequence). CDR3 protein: CATSRDQNLAGKNEQFF.

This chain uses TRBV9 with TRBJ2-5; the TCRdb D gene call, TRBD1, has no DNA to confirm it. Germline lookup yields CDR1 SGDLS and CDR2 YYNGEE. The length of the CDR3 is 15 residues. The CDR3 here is CASSAGTGGEETQYF.

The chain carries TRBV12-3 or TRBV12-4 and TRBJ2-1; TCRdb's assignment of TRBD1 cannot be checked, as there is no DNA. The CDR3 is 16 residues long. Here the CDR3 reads CASSPPYGSSYNEQFF.

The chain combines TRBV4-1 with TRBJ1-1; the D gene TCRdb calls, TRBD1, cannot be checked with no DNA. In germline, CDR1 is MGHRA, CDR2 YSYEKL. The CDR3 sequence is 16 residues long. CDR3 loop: CASSQVVDMGFTEAFF.

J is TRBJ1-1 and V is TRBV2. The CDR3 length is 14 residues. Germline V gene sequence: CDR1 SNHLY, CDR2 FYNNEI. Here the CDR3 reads CASSVKRENTEAFF.

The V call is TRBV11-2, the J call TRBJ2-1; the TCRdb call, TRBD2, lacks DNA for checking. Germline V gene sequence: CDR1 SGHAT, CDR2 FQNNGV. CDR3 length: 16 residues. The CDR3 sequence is CASSPPGLASYNEQFF.

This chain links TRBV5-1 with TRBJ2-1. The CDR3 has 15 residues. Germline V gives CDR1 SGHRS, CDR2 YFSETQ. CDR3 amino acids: CASAPGPSSYNEQFF.

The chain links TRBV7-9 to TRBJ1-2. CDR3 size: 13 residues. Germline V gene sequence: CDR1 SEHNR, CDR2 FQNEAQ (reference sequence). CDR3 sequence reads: CASSFAEGYGYTF.

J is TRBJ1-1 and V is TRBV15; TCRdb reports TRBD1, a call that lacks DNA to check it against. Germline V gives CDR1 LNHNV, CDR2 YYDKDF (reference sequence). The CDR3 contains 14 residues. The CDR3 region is CATSTSDRRGLAFF.

The CDR3 loop reads CASSPRRDRVYNEQFF. The chain uses TRBV5-1 and TRBJ2-1; TCRdb's assignment of TRBD1 cannot be checked, as there is no DNA. Germline V gives CDR1 SGHRS, CDR2 YFSETQ. The CDR3 has 16 residues.

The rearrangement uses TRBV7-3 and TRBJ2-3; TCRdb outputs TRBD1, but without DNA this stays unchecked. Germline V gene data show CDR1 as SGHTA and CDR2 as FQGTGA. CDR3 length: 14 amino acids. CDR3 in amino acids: CASSLGGRGDTQYF.